This note documents a single TCR beta chain sequence. Antigen specificity is unknown. Per germline, CDR1 MNHEY and CDR2 SMNVEV (reference sequence). This CDR3 is 13 amino acids long. The V segment lost 3 bases and the J segment 4 bases; nucleotides outside the gene matches: 2. Clones were sequenced by immunoSEQ multiplex PCR, and TCRdb holds only the in-frame ones, with some missing. The sample holds 85,000 to 100,000 clones; about 89% are singletons and the top ten take just under 5%. The data are from a study of T cell responses to AZD1222 COVID-19 vaccine. Study-level points and caveats: Donors in the cohort were predominantly white British and more often female, and clonal diversity was possibly underestimated.

The starting material was peripheral blood, obtained 28 days after the second AZD1222 dose. The chain joins TRBV27 to TRBJ2-7; 8 nucleotides agree with TRBD1. This receptor was taken from an adult who received the AZD1222 COVID-19 vaccine. The CDR3 loop reads CASSFWTGYEQYF. The CDR3, as DNA: TGTGCCAGCAGTTTCTGGACAGGGTACGAGCAGTACTTC.